The 16 T cell receptor beta chains presented below share a single source sample, sequenced in a study of blood T cell repertoires in COVID-19. Libraries were prepared by immunoSEQ multiplex PCR; TCRdb keeps only in-frame clonotypes and omits some of them. The table records 130,000 to 150,000 clones, 80% to 85% of them present only once. The sequencing input was peripheral blood. Source of these receptors: a human donor in a cohort sampled during active COVID-19.

The chain is built from TRBV10-2 and TRBJ1-6; D possibly corresponds to TRBD1 (6 bases). Germline-derived CDR1 and CDR2 are WSHSY and SAAADI. This CDR3 comprises 14 residues. V gave up 2 bases and J gave up 9 bases, with 11 bases separating them. CDR3 nucleotide sequence: TGCGCCAGCAGTGAGACAGGGTCTAGTTCACCCCTCCACTTT. This translates into CASSETGSSSPLHF.

The chain links TRBV11-3 to TRBJ2-7; TRBD2 matches at 7 bases. The CDR3 contains 20 residues. Germline V gene data show CDR1 as SGHNT and CDR2 as YENEEA. The junction had 19 bases not matched to a gene; V was cut back by 0 bases and J by 2 bases. The CDR3 region has the DNA TGTGCCAGCAGCTTAGATGCCGGGCGTAGCAAGGGCGGGAGTACCTACGAGCAGTACTTC. The encoded protein is CASSLDAGRSKGGSTYEQYF.

This clone was seen a single time. The chain employs TRBV25-1 and TRBJ1-1; 9 bases map to TRBD1. V was pared by 5 bases and J by 2 bases, with 9 bases of the junction left unmatched. The CDR3 extends over 16 amino acids. Germline V CDR1 and CDR2: MGHDK, SYGVNS. Here the CDR3 reads CASSPRDRAVNTEAFF. Here the CDR3 DNA reads TGTGCCAGCAGTCCCCGGGACAGGGCGGTTAACACTGAAGCTTTCTTT.

The chain recombines TRBV6-5 with TRBJ2-7; D might be TRBD2 (5 bases). The CDR3 sequence is 13 residues long. The V and J ends lost 5 bases and 1 base respectively, with 9 bases between them. Germline CDR1 reads MNHEY; CDR2 reads SVGAGI. DNA of the CDR3: TGTGCCAGCAGTCTCCGGGGTTCCTACGAGCAGTACTTC. This gives the protein CASSLRGSYEQYF.

The rearrangement uses TRBV19 and TRBJ2-7, with 11 positions matching TRBD2. Germline values: CDR1 LNHDA, CDR2 SQIVND (reference sequence). Losses at the gene ends were 4 bases for V and 4 bases for J; bases not matched to a gene: 6. This CDR3 is 15 amino acids long. CDR3 loop: CASSTTGTSGYEQYF. The CDR3 DNA is TGTGCCAGTAGTACAACCGGGACTAGCGGATACGAGCAGTACTTC.

Concerning this clone itself: In the same sample, other DNA sequences code for this CDR3. The CDR3 loop reads CASSRMSSYNEQFF. The DNA of the CDR3 is TGCGCCAGCTCTAGAATGAGCTCCTACAATGAGCAGTTCTTC. This sequence joins TRBV5-1 and TRBJ2-1, with D unclear. This CDR3 is 14 amino acids long. CDR1 and CDR2 (germline): SGHRS, YFSETQ. Trimming took off 7 bases at V and 0 bases at J, with 11 bases between the two ends.

V and J are TRBV15 and TRBJ2-2; D not certain. Germline CDR1 reads LNHNV; CDR2 reads YYDKDF (reference sequence). Trimming cost V 0 bases and J 4 bases, with 12 bases left between them. The CDR3 is 16 amino acids. CDR3 DNA: TGTGCCACCAGCAGAGATCTTAGGCGGTCCACCGGGGAGCTGTTTTTT. Encoded protein: CATSRDLRRSTGELFF.

V is TRBV19 and J is TRBJ2-7; 7 positions match TRBD1. The J segment lost 3 bases and the V segment lost 4 bases, leaving 6 bases of the junction unmatched. Germline CDR1 LNHDA, CDR2 SQIVND (reference sequence). The CDR3 consists of 14 residues. Here the CDR3 reads CASSTGQNHYEQYF. CDR3 DNA: TGTGCCAGTAGTACGGGACAGAACCACTACGAGCAGTACTTC.

This clone has just one count. The gene calls are TRBV27 and TRBJ2-7, with 7 bases fitting TRBD2. The CDR3 loop spans 12 amino acids. V gave up 0 bases and J gave up 7 bases; unmatched junction bases: 0. The germline V gene has CDR1 MNHEY and CDR2 SMNVEV (reference sequence). The CDR3 spells CASSLSGGEQYF. CDR3 nucleotide sequence: TGTGCCAGCAGTTTATCGGGGGGGGAGCAGTACTTC.

This rearrangement joins TRBV7-8 to TRBJ1-5, with D unresolved. The germline gives CDR1 SGHVS, CDR2 FQNEAQ. The CDR3 contains 16 residues. V lost 0 bases and J lost 4, with 13 bases in between. The CDR3 coding sequence is TGTGCCAGCAGCTTAGCCGGGAAAAGTTGGAATCAGCCCCAGCATTTT. Residues: CASSLAGKSWNQPQHF.

The chain carries TRBV6-5 and TRBJ1-1; 9 bases map to TRBD1. Germline values: CDR1 MNHEY, CDR2 SVGAGI. The CDR3 is made up of 14 amino acids. The V and J ends lost 5 bases and 2 bases, in that order; junction bases with no gene match: 3. The CDR3, as DNA: TGTGCCAGCAGTCCACAGGGGGCTAACACTGAAGCTTTCTTT. This gives the protein CASSPQGANTEAFF.

The chain is built from TRBV7-2 and TRBJ2-7; tentatively, D is TRBD2 (5 bases). The CDR3 totals 13 residues. Germline V gene lookup returns CDR1 SGHTA and CDR2 FQGNSA. V was pared by 3 bases and J by 5 bases, with 11 bases between. In DNA form, the CDR3 reads TGTGCCAGCAGCTTCCGGGGTTCCCACGAGCAGTACTTC. It encodes CASSFRGSHEQYF.

The chain links TRBV3-1 (or the pseudogene TRBV3-2) to TRBJ2-7; 16 bases map to TRBD2. The CDR3 sequence is 17 residues long. With V trimmed by 3 bases and J by 5 bases, 7 bases remained unmatched. CDR1 and CDR2 from the germline V gene are LGHDT and YNNKEL (reference sequence). The CDR3 protein is CASSQPGLAGGPHEQYF. The CDR3 DNA reads as TGTGCCAGCAGCCAGCCGGGACTAGCGGGAGGGCCCCACGAGCAGTACTTC.

This clone was counted between two and nine times. V usage is TRBV24-1 and J usage is TRBJ1-1; no clear D gene. The length of the CDR3 is 15 residues. V was trimmed by 12 bases and J by 0 bases, leaving 19 bases between them. The germline CDR1 and CDR2 sequences are KGHDR and SFDVKD. CDR3 in amino acids: CAPYWEGVMNTEAFF. The CDR3 nucleotides are TGTGCCCCCTATTGGGAGGGCGTCATGAACACTGAAGCTTTCTTT.

V is TRBV19 and J is TRBJ1-1; D possibly corresponds to TRBD1 (6 bases). Germline V gene data show CDR1 as LNHDA and CDR2 as SQIVND (reference sequence). CDR3 length: 14 amino acids. V lost 3 bases and J lost 1, with 9 bases in between. The CDR3 spells CASSIQGGNTEAFF. The CDR3 DNA sequence: TGTGCCAGTAGTATTCAAGGGGGGAACACTGAAGCTTTCTTT.

The chain couples TRBV4-3 to TRBJ2-5; tentatively, D is TRBD2 (6 bases). Trimming pared 1 base from V and 9 bases from J, leaving 21 bases between. Germline assignment: CDR1 LGHNA and CDR2 YSLEER. The CDR3 covers 16 residues. CDR3 region: CASSQAVAAGLRAQYF. DNA for the CDR3: TGCGCCAGCAGCCAAGCCGTAGCGGCCGGGCTGAGGGCCCAGTACTTC.